Presented here are 7 T cell receptor beta chains from one specimen sequenced in a study of shared clonotypes between healthy human individuals (dated by TCRdb to between 2020 and 2021). Libraries came from the immunoSEQ multiplex PCR assay. TCRdb retrieved this table from immuneACCESS and kept in-frame rearrangements only. Not all clones are present; in checked studies, unresolved V genes account for under half, and no reason is known for the remainder. The sample profile shows 110,000 or so clones; around 65% of them were found once. The ten largest clonotypes hold roughly 22% of the sample. The sequenced sample consisted of memory CD8+ T cells sorted from blood. The cell subset or site tag for this specimen amounts to: CD45RO+ cells pooled with CCR7-negative TemRA cells. The receptor source for this set is a young woman in good health.

CDR3 sequence reads: CASSAGDSPHPLNYNEQFF. CDR3 DNA: TGCGCCAGCAGCGCAGGGGACAGTCCGCACCCACTAAACTACAATGAGCAGTTCTTC. The chain joins TRBV4-1 to TRBJ2-1, with TRBD1 identical over 7 bases. This CDR3 contains 19 residues. Looked up from germline, CDR1 is MGHRA and CDR2 is YSYEKL. V was clipped by 5 bases and J by 3 bases; unmatched bases: 19.

The V call is TRBV2, the J call TRBJ1-1; the D gene is possibly TRBD1 (6 bases). Germline V CDR1 and CDR2: SNHLY, FYNNEI. Trimming took 6 bases from V and 4 from J, leaving 15 bases between them. The CDR3 has 14 amino acids. CDR3 loop: CASSFYREFTEAFF. The DNA for the CDR3 is TGTGCCAGCAGCTTCTACAGGGAGTTCACTGAAGCTTTCTTT.

This clone came up once. V usage is TRBV6-4 and J usage is TRBJ1-1; possibly TRBD1 for D (5 bases). Germline V gives CDR1 MRHNA, CDR2 SNTAGT. V was clipped by 3 bases and J by 1 base, with 12 bases between them. The CDR3 has 15 amino acids. The CDR3 loop is CASSEARGGNTEAFF. The CDR3 coding sequence is TGTGCCAGCAGTGAGGCCCGGGGGGGGAACACTGAAGCTTTCTTT.

This clone appeared many times. The chain links TRBV18 to TRBJ1-1; 7 bases agree with TRBD1. The CDR3 sequence is 14 residues long. V lost 3 bases and J lost 3; bases outside the gene matches: 4. Looked up from germline, CDR1 is KGHSH and CDR2 is LQKENI. CDR3 loop: CASSPTGTYTEAFF. DNA for the CDR3: TGTGCCAGCTCACCGACAGGGACGTACACTGAAGCTTTCTTT.

The chain employs TRBV5-5 and TRBJ2-1; D is possibly TRBD2 (5 bases). Germline assignment: CDR1 SGHKS and CDR2 YYEKEE (reference sequence). This CDR3 is built from 13 residues. The germline V and J ends were trimmed by 7 bases and 4 bases, with 12 bases remaining between them. The CDR3, as DNA: TGTGCCAGCGGCGGCGGGCCATACAATGAGCAGTTCTTC. This translates into CASGGGPYNEQFF.

The sample holds many counts of this clone. The chain has TRBV25-1 and TRBJ1-3; D is possibly TRBD1 (5 bases). Per the germline V gene, CDR1 is MGHDK and CDR2 is SYGVNS. The V end was cut by 2 bases, the J end by 8 bases, with 19 bases between. The CDR3 length is 16 residues. The CDR3 loop is CASSEEGRAPGHTIYF. The CDR3 region has the DNA TGTGCCAGCAGTGAAGAAGGCAGGGCCCCGGGACACACCATATATTTT.

This clone appeared many times. The same CDR3 is also encoded by other DNA sequences in this sample. The chain uses TRBV4-1 and TRBJ2-7; the match to TRBD2 covers 10 bases. This CDR3 contains 16 residues. The germline V gene encodes CDR1 MGHRA and CDR2 YSYEKL. After removal of 3 bases from V and 3 bases from J, the junction contained 8 bases not matched to a gene. The CDR3 loop is CASSQVLAGSNYEQYF. The CDR3 coding sequence is TGCGCCAGCAGCCAGGTACTAGCGGGATCTAACTACGAGCAGTACTTC.